The entry below gives a single T cell receptor (beta chain) sequence along with its context. This sample is drawn from a study of blood T cell repertoires in COVID-19. The CDR3 spans 13 residues. Original analysis: Cell counts per sample came from amplifying reference gene primers. This table comes from immunoSEQ multiplex PCR, and its TCRdb copy is limited to in-frame clones, with some not included. That table furnishes V, J and clone size, whereas the DNA furnished D and trimming. Of 400,000 or so clones listed, about 87% are singletons. This receptor was obtained from a human donor in a cohort sampled during active COVID-19. The sequenced sample was peripheral blood. The V gene is TRBV21-1, the J gene TRBJ1-1. TRBV21-1 has pseudogene status. The CDR3 nucleotides read TGTGCCAGCAGCCTCCGGGATCAGCCTGAAGCTTTCTTT. Amino acids: CASSLRDQPEAFF.